This T cell receptor beta chain was recorded in a study of cytomegalovirus exposure and HLA in healthy donors. The PCR ran on 60 Vbeta and 13 Jbeta primers. The assay was immunoSEQ multiplex PCR, and TCRdb's table has in-frame clones only and misses some. The data contain 120,000 to 150,000 clones, 88% of them singletons. Per the germline V gene, CDR1 is MGHRA and CDR2 is YSYEKL. The CDR3 is 15 residues long. The V gene end was trimmed by 3 bases and the J gene end by 3 bases; junction bases not matched to a gene: 4. The specimen sequenced was PBMCs. This receptor was obtained from a woman aged 40 to 55 in good health and CMV-seronegative. The chain carries TRBV4-1 and TRBJ2-2; 7 bases match TRBD1. CDR3 region: CASSHQTGYTGELFF. CDR3 sequence (DNA): TGCGCCAGCAGCCACCAGACAGGGTACACCGGGGAGCTGTTTTTT.